This entry features one T cell receptor beta chain sequence. Its antigen is unidentified. The record originates from a study of CD4+ T cells in melanoma. Findings of the study overall: CD8+ T cell, macrophage and B cell function reportedly correlated with neoantigen-specific CD4+ T cells. Diverse differentiation states were reported for melanoma neoantigen-specific CD4+ T cells.

Measured with immunoSEQ multiplex PCR; TCRdb has only the in-frame clones, and not every one. The data contain tens of thousands of clones, more than 60% of them singletons. Sequencing was performed on tumor tissue. The receptor was derived from a human donor with melanoma.

The CDR3 loop reads CASRLIGSSTDTQYF. CDR3 DNA sequence: TGTGCCAGCAGGCTGATTGGCAGTAGCACAGATACGCAGTATTTT. V and J are TRBV28 and TRBJ2-3; D is undetermined. This CDR3 is 15 amino acids long. Germline V gene sequence: CDR1 MDHEN, CDR2 SYDVKM. The germline V and J ends were trimmed by 6 bases and 0 bases, with 13 bases remaining between them.